Described below is a single TCR beta chain sequence and its context. Antigen specificity is unknown. While the first cohort had some 700 subjects, the donors belonged to the separate validation cohort of fewer than 150 subjects. The sample belongs to a study of cytomegalovirus exposure and HLA in healthy donors. Study overall: A later analysis reported the same platform for the 110 or so validation repertoires and the 666 first-cohort repertoires.

Method: immunoSEQ multiplex PCR; TCRdb's copy keeps in-frame clones and lacks some. The sample has about 71,000 clones, approximately 94% seen once. Broader study findings: Cytomegalovirus-associated status was assigned to fewer than 200 TCR beta chains. That first-cohort TCR clusters tended to co-occur in the 95 to 150 validation repertoires was found in a later analysis.

What was sequenced was PBMCs. The receptor's source is a woman aged 18-29 years in good health and CMV-seronegative.

The CDR3 DNA reads as TGTGCCAGCAGTGTAAACAGGGGGTACGGTGAGCAGTTCTTC. Amino acid sequence: CASSVNRGYGEQFF. The V gene is TRBV6-1, the J gene TRBJ2-1; 8 nucleotides match TRBD1. J was trimmed by 9 bases and V by 4 bases; bases with no gene match: 8. The CDR3 sequence is 14 residues long. Germline values: CDR1 MNHNS, CDR2 SASEGT.